Shown below are 20 T cell receptor beta chains from a single sample sequenced in a study of blood T cell repertoires in COVID-19. Sequenced by immunoSEQ multiplex PCR; TCRdb stores in-frame clones only, minus some. The sample shows roughly 150,000 clones, 85% to 90% of them seen only once. What was sequenced was peripheral blood. These receptors came from a woman aged 60-75 years with active COVID-19.

The chain carries TRBV11-1 and TRBJ2-5, with 8 bases fitting TRBD2. Trimming took 4 bases from V and 1 from J; bases not matched to a gene: 8. Germline-derived CDR1 and CDR2 are SGHAT and FQDESV (reference sequence). CDR3 length: 16 residues. The CDR3 DNA sequence: TGTGCCAGCAGCTCGGGACTAGTTAGGATCCAAGAGACCCAGTACTTC. Translated, it gives CASSSGLVRIQETQYF. The full variable domain, rest sourced from reference TRBV11-1 and TRBJ2-5, is EAEVAQSPRYKITEKSQAVAFWCDPISGHATLYWYRQILGQGPELLVQFQDESVVDDSQLPKDRFSAERLKGVDSTLKIQPAELGDSAMYLCASSSGLVRIQETQYFGPGTRLLVL.

J is TRBJ2-7 and V is TRBV5-6, with D uncertain. The germline V and J ends were trimmed by 2 bases and 6 bases, with 9 bases remaining between them. The CDR3 runs 12 residues. Germline CDR1 and CDR2: SGHDT and YYEEEE. CDR3 in DNA: TGTGCCAGCAGCTTTTCTGGGCGCGAGCAGTACTTC. Its translation is CASSFSGREQYF.

In this sample, this clone turned up once. V is TRBV7-3 and J is TRBJ2-2; 9 nucleotides align to TRBD1. V shed 3 bases, J shed 5 bases, and the junction held 4 bases outside the gene matches. Germline loops: CDR1 SGHTA, CDR2 FQGTGA. The CDR3 totals 15 residues. CDR3 protein: CASSLGTGLTGELFF. The CDR3 coding sequence is TGTGCCAGCAGCTTGGGGACAGGGTTGACCGGGGAGCTGTTTTTT.

The chain combines TRBV9 with TRBJ2-3, with 9 positions matching TRBD2. Germline V gene data show CDR1 as SGDLS and CDR2 as YYNGEE. This CDR3 spans 16 amino acids. Trimming at V came to 7 bases and at J to 6 bases, leaving 15 bases not matched to a gene. The CDR3 DNA reads as TGTGCCAGCGCCGGCGGGGCGGGAGGGGGCGAGGATACGCAGTATTTT. Translating gives CASAGGAGGGEDTQYF.

To note about this clone: The junction and the germline gene differ at one end; a read error may be behind it. The chain links TRBV4-1 to TRBJ2-2; the D gene is possibly TRBD2 (7 bases). The CDR3 length is 14 residues. The germline V gene encodes CDR1 MGHRA and CDR2 YSYEKL. CDR3 residues: CARRVGGGTGELFF. CDR3 in DNA: TGCGCCCGCAGAGTAGGGGGGGGCACCGGGGAGCTGTTTTTT.

J is TRBJ2-5 and V is TRBV5-1; maybe TRBD1 (5 bases). The ends were cut back, 6 bases at V and 1 base at J, with 22 bases in the middle. Germline assignment: CDR1 SGHRS and CDR2 YFSETQ. CDR3 length: 17 amino acids. CDR3: CASTPGSGRTIQETQYF. CDR3 bases: TGCGCCAGCACCCCAGGGTCAGGGCGGACGATCCAAGAGACCCAGTACTTC.

This rearrangement joins TRBV19 to TRBJ1-2; 10 bases agree with TRBD1. CDR3 size: 15 residues. CDR1 LNHDA and CDR2 SQIVND come from the germline V gene (reference sequence). V shed 6 bases and J 6 bases; nucleotides not matched to a gene: 10. The CDR3 DNA reads TGTGCCAGTAGGCCATCGACAGGGGGCGCGCATGGCTACACCTTC. This codes for CASRPSTGGAHGYTF.

The V call is TRBV11-2, the J call TRBJ2-1; 11 positions match TRBD2. CDR1 is SGHAT and CDR2 is FQNNGV in the germline V gene. The CDR3 runs 16 residues. V shed 6 bases and J 3 bases; nucleotides not matched to a gene: 7. CDR3: CASRRLAGGDYNEQFF. CDR3 DNA sequence: TGTGCCAGCAGACGCCTAGCGGGAGGAGACTACAATGAGCAGTTCTTC.

The rearrangement links TRBV28 to TRBJ1-5; TRBD1 might be the D (5 bases). The CDR3 contains 18 residues. The germline V and J ends were trimmed by 3 bases and 0 bases, with 18 bases remaining between them. Germline CDR1 MDHEN, CDR2 SYDVKM. This chain's CDR3 is CASSFRAGHRFSNQPQHF. The CDR3 DNA sequence: TGTGCCAGCAGTTTCAGGGCAGGACACCGATTTAGCAATCAGCCCCAGCATTTT. Full variable domain (missing parts from reference TRBV28 and TRBJ1-5): DVKVTQSSRYLVKRTGEKVFLECVQDMDHENMFWYRQDPGLGLRLIYFSYDVKMKEKGDIPEGYSVSREKKERFSLILESASTNQTSMYLCASSFRAGHRFSNQPQHFGDGTRLSIL.

The chain is built from TRBV2 and TRBJ2-2; D call uncertain. Trimming pared 5 bases from V and 0 bases from J, leaving 10 bases between. Germline-derived CDR1 and CDR2 are SNHLY and FYNNEI. The CDR3 totals 15 residues. This CDR3 is CASSRGPANTGELFF. The CDR3, as DNA: TGTGCCAGCAGTAGAGGCCCTGCGAACACCGGGGAGCTGTTTTTT.

This clone was counted once. CDR3 bases: TGTGCCAGCAGCTCGACAGGGGCGGACACTGAAGCTTTCTTT. This encodes CASSSTGADTEAFF. The rearrangement uses TRBV7-3 and TRBJ1-1; 8 bases align to TRBD1. The CDR3 has 14 residues. The germline V gene encodes CDR1 SGHTA and CDR2 FQGTGA. Losses at the gene ends were 4 bases for V and 3 bases for J; bases not matched to a gene: 4.

The V gene is TRBV7-3, the J gene TRBJ2-3, with 11 bases lining up with TRBD2. This CDR3 contains 18 residues. Trimming at V came to 1 base and at J to 2 bases, leaving 8 bases not matched to a gene. Germline V lookup: CDR1 SGHTA, CDR2 FQGTGA. CDR3 nucleotides: TGTGCCAGCAGCTTAATCGGAGTAGCGGGGGGGCCCACAGATACGCAGTATTTT. Its translation: CASSLIGVAGGPTDTQYF.

This chain links TRBV28 with TRBJ1-5, with 8 nucleotides matching TRBD1. CDR1 is MDHEN, CDR2 SYDVKM, per germline. V shed 4 bases and J 4 bases; nucleotides not matched to a gene: 6. This CDR3 has 15 amino acids. CDR3 sequence reads: CASSSWTGQNQPQHF. The CDR3 DNA follows: TGTGCCAGCAGTTCCTGGACAGGGCAAAATCAGCCCCAGCATTTT. Full variable domain (outside the CDR3, taken from reference TRBV28 and TRBJ1-5): DVKVTQSSRYLVKRTGEKVFLECVQDMDHENMFWYRQDPGLGLRLIYFSYDVKMKEKGDIPEGYSVSREKKERFSLILESASTNQTSMYLCASSSWTGQNQPQHFGDGTRLSIL.

The gene calls are TRBV27 and TRBJ2-7; weak D call: TRBD1 (5 bases). V was clipped by 0 bases and J by 2 bases, with 5 bases between them. Germline values: CDR1 MNHEY, CDR2 SMNVEV (reference sequence). The CDR3 runs 13 residues. Here the CDR3 reads CASSLSGAYEQYF. The CDR3 DNA is TGTGCCAGCAGTTTATCAGGGGCCTACGAGCAGTACTTC.

The chain employs TRBV2 and TRBJ2-3; 10 nucleotides align to TRBD1. The V gene end was trimmed by 5 bases and the J gene end by 3 bases; junction bases not matched to a gene: 2. The CDR3 consists of 14 residues. The germline gives CDR1 SNHLY, CDR2 FYNNEI. In nucleotides, the CDR3 is TGTGCCAGCAGTCGGGACAGGGGAACAGATACGCAGTATTTT. Translating it yields CASSRDRGTDTQYF.

The chain is built from TRBV7-9 and TRBJ1-1; D possibly corresponds to TRBD1 (6 bases). V lost 3 bases and J lost 6, with 14 bases in between. CDR1 and CDR2 from the germline V gene are SEHNR and FQNEAQ (reference sequence). The CDR3 runs to 14 residues. CDR3 nucleotide sequence: TGTGCCAGCAGCTTGTCAGGGGAGAGCGCTGAAGCTTTCTTT. Protein sequence: CASSLSGESAEAFF. Drawing the rest from reference TRBV7-9 and TRBJ1-1, the complete variable domain is DTGVSQNPRHKITKRGQNVTFRCDPISEHNRLYWYRQTLGQGPEFLTYFQNEAQLEKSRLLSDRFSAERPKGSFSTLEIQRTEQGDSAMYLCASSLSGESAEAFFGQGTRLTVV.

The V and J genes are TRBV7-9 and TRBJ1-5; TRBD1 matches 7 bases. Germline CDR1 SEHNR, CDR2 FQNEAQ (reference sequence). V trimming: 4 bases; J trimming: 5 bases; junction bases outside the gene matches: 5. This CDR3 is built from 14 residues. CDR3 sequence: CASSSGGTDQPQHF. The CDR3 nucleotides are TGTGCCAGCAGCTCTGGAGGGACAGATCAGCCCCAGCATTTT.

The V gene is TRBV27, the J gene TRBJ2-1, with 9 bases that match TRBD2. Trimming at V came to 4 bases and at J to 5 bases, leaving 6 bases not matched to a gene. The CDR3 consists of 15 residues. CDR1 MNHEY and CDR2 SMNVEV come from the germline V gene (reference sequence). CDR3: CASSSGTSRNNEQFF. In DNA, the CDR3 is TGTGCCAGCAGTTCAGGGACTAGCAGAAACAATGAGCAGTTCTTC.

The chain links TRBV6-5 to TRBJ2-3, with D possibly TRBD1 on 6 matching bases. Trimming cost V 9 bases and J 8 bases, with 24 bases left between them. This CDR3 is 15 amino acids long. Per germline, CDR1 MNHEY and CDR2 SVGAGI. The CDR3 sequence is CASRSIPQGTGTQYF. The CDR3 DNA follows: TGTGCCAGTCGGTCGATACCACAGGGCACGGGTACGCAGTATTTT.

J is TRBJ2-7 and V is TRBV7-2; 12 bases map to TRBD2. Trimming cost V 3 bases and J 0 bases; bases outside gene matches: 6. CDR1 and CDR2 (germline): SGHTA, FQGNSA. The CDR3 contains 17 residues. The CDR3 DNA is TGTGCCAGCAGCTTGCGACTAGCGGGAGCCGCCTCCTACGAGCAGTACTTC. Protein product: CASSLRLAGAASYEQYF.